This T cell receptor beta chain was identified in a study of blood T cell repertoires in COVID-19. Study-wide context: Nucleic acid was either cDNA or gDNA, and it came from T cells, B-cell-depleted T cells, or PBMCs.

The CDR3 has 13 residues. Germline loops: CDR1 SEHNR, CDR2 FQNEAQ (reference sequence). Between the trimmed V and J ends, which lost 5 bases and 0 bases, there was a span of 4 bases. In the source study's methods: Amplification from reference gene primers served as the basis for estimated nucleated cell counts. Method: immunoSEQ multiplex PCR; TCRdb's copy keeps in-frame clones and lacks some. V and J calls plus clone size are reproduced from that table; the DNA served to infer D and trimming. The sample has 250,000 or so clones, about 87% seen once. The chain links TRBV7-9 to TRBJ2-2; D remains unclear. Input material: peripheral blood. The receptor was isolated from a woman between 65 and 79 years old with active or convalescent COVID-19. This CDR3 is CASSVSNTGELFF. The CDR3 DNA follows: TGTGCCAGCAGCGTCTCGAACACCGGGGAGCTGTTTTTT. The full variable domain, rest sourced from reference TRBV7-9 and TRBJ2-2, is DTGVSQNPRHKITKRGQNVTFRCDPISEHNRLYWYRQTLGQGPEFLTYFQNEAQLEKSRLLSDRFSAERPKGSFSTLEIQRTEQGDSAMYLCASSVSNTGELFFGEGSRLTVL.